Described below is a single TCR beta chain sequence and its context. Its binding antigen is unknown. Per-nucleotide qualities are absent, and no much larger clonotype sits a single base away. The data are from a study of OX40 agonist ivuxolimab in advanced cancers. Looking at the study overall: Ivuxolimab, which targeted the costimulatory receptor OX40 (CD134), was an agonistic, fully human IgG2 monoclonal antibody. Intravenous ivuxolimab was administered to patients every 2 weeks at six dose levels: 0.01, 0.1, 0.3, 1.5, 3 and 10 mg/kg. Of the roughly 51 patients in dose escalation, around 20 had hepatocellular carcinoma, about 15 had melanoma, 9 had renal cell carcinoma and 9 had head and neck cancer. In the dose-escalation cohort, more than 75% of patients were male, and the mean age was approximately 60 years, with a range of roughly 23 to 85. Patients were allowed to have had prior anti-PD-1, anti-PD-L1 or anti-CTLA-4 therapy, and 40% of the dose-escalation patients had previously received checkpoint inhibitors. Partial responses occurred in three dose-escalation patients, of whom one had hepatocellular carcinoma and two had cutaneous melanoma. Peripheral TCRbeta sequencing aimed to test whether ivuxolimab altered TCR sequence diversity and caused clonal T-cell expansion. The paper describes the monotherapy dose-escalation part (N = 52 patients) of the phase I trial of ivuxolimab. The paper's findings and limits, for the study overall: After ivuxolimab, more expanded clones were found on average in CD8+ T cells than in CD4+ T cells. Partial responders in the 0.1-3.0 mg/kg groups had among the lowest normalized peripheral clonal expansion, especially among CD8+ T cells. Low levels of normalized T-cell clonal expansion were also shown by some nonresponding patients. At doses of 0.1 to 3.0 mg/kg, clonal expansion of both CD4+ and CD8+ T cells in blood was seen between baseline and week 6. Which antigens the clonally expanded peripheral T cells were specific for was not determined.

The CDR3 spans 12 residues, from the cysteine through the phenylalanine. The only DNA kept is the CDR3, 36 bases in frame from the first base. CDR1 is given as GTSNPN and CDR2 as SVGIG, both from the germline V gene (reference sequence). At the junction V is shortened by 0 bases and J by 3 bases, with 5 bases in between. Genomic DNA was extracted from sorted cells for sequencing of the TCRbeta CDR3 region. The immunoSEQ Assay was used for sequencing of TCRbeta CDR3 regions. Drawn from immuneACCESS, this table holds only the in-frame rearrangements with V and J called that TCRdb kept. Clones are partly lost; checked studies trace under half to an unresolved V gene and leave the rest unexplained. Counted in this sample were approximately 74,000 clones; about nine tenths of them appeared once. The ten biggest clones cover roughly 0.55% of the sample. The trial excluded patients who had a history of autoimmune disease or were on systemic immunosuppression. Peripheral blood for TCR sequencing was collected from all dose cohorts at baseline, on cycle 4 day 1, and on cycle 7 day 1. The samples were drawn from a first-in-human, open-label, multicenter phase I dose-escalation trial of ivuxolimab. Adults with locally advanced or metastatic melanoma, renal cell carcinoma, hepatocellular carcinoma or head and neck squamous cell carcinoma were enrolled in the trial. Before TCR sequencing, CD4+ and CD8+ T cells were separately sorted from peripheral blood.

The sample consisted of CD4+ or CD8+ T cells sorted from blood, taken in a trial of the OX40 agonist ivuxolimab. Recombination connected TRBV30 to TRBJ1-1; the D gene cannot be named for sure. The TCR comes from an adult with an advanced solid tumor such as melanoma, head and neck, liver or kidney cancer. The nucleotide sequence reads TGTGCCTGGAGTGTACGTTACACTGAAGCTTTCTTT. Its coded protein is CAWSVRYTEAFF.